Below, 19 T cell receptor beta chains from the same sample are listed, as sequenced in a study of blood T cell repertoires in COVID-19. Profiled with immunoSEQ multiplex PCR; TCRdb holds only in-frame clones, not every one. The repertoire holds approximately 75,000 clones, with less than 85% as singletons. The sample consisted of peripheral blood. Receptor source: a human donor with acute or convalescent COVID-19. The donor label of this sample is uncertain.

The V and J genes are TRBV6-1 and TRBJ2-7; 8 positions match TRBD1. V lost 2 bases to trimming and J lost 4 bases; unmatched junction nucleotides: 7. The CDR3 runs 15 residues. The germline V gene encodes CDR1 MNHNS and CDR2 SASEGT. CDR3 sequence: CASSEQRTGHYEQYF. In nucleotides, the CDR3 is TGTGCCAGCAGTGAACAACGGACAGGGCATTACGAGCAGTACTTC.

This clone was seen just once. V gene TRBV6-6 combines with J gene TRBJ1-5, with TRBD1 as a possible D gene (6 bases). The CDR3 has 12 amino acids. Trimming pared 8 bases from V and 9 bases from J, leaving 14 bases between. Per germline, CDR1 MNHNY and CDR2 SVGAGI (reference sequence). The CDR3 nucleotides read TGTGCCAGCCTAGGGGGGGACATGCCCCAGCATTTT. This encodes CASLGGDMPQHF.

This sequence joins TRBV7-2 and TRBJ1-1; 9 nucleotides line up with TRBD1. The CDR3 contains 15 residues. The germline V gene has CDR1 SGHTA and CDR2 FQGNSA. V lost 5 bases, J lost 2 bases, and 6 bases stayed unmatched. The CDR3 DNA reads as TGTGCCAGCAGCACCCGACAGGGGGGAAACACTGAAGCTTTCTTT. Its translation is CASSTRQGGNTEAFF.

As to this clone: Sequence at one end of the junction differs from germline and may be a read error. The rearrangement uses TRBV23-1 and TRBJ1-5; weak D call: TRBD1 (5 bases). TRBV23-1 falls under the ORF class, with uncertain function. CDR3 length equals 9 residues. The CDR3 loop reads CSRRGLCFF. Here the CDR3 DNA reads TGCAGTCGTCGGGGACTGTGCTTTTTT.

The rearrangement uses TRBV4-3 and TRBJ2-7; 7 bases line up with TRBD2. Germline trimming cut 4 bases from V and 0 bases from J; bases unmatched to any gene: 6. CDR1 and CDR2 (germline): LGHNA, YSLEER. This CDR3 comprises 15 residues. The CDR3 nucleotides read TGCGCCAGCAGCCGTGGGGGGGATCCCTCCTACGAGCAGTACTTC. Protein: CASSRGGDPSYEQYF.

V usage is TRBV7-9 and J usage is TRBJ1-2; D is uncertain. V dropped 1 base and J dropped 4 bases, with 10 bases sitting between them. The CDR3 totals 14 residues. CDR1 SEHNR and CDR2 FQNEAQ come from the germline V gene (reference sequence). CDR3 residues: CASSLGWEFYGYTF. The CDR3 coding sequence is TGTGCCAGCAGCTTAGGATGGGAGTTCTATGGCTACACCTTC.

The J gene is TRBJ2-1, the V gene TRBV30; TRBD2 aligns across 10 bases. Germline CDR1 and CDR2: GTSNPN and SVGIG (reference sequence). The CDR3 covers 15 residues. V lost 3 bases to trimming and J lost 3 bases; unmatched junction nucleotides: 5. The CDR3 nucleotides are TGTGCCTGGAGCCCGGGACTAGCGCTCTACAATGAGCAGTTCTTC. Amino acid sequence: CAWSPGLALYNEQFF.

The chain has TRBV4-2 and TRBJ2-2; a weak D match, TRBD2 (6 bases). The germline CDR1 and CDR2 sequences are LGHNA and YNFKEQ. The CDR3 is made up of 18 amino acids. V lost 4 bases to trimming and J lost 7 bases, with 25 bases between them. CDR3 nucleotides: TGTGCCAGCAGCCGGGGGGATTGGGAGGTGCGGGAAGTCGGGGAGCTGTTTTTT. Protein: CASSRGDWEVREVGELFF.

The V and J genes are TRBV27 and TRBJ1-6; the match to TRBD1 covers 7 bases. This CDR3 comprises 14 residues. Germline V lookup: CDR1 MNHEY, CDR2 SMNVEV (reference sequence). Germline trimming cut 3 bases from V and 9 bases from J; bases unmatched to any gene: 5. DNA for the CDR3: TGTGCCAGCAGTTTTCAGGGGGTCCTTTCACCCCTCCACTTT. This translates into CASSFQGVLSPLHF.

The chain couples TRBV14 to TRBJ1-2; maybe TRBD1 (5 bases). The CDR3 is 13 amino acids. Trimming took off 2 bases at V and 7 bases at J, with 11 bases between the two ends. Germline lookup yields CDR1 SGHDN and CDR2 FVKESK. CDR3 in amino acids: CASSQRGQGGYTF. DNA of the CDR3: TGTGCCAGCAGCCAAAGGGGCCAGGGTGGCTACACCTTC. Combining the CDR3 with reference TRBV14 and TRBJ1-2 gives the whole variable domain EAGVTQFPSHSVIEKGQTVTLRCDPISGHDNLYWYRRVMGKEIKFLLHFVKESKQDESGMPNNRFLAERTGGTYSTLKVQPAELEDSGVYFCASSQRGQGGYTFGSGTRLTVV.

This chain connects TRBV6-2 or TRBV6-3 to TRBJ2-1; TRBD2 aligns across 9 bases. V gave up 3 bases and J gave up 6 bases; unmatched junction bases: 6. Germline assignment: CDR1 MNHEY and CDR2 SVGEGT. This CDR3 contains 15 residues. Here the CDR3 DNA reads TGTGCCAGCAGTTATTTGGGACTAGCAAGCAATGAGCAGTTCTTC. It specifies CASSYLGLASNEQFF.

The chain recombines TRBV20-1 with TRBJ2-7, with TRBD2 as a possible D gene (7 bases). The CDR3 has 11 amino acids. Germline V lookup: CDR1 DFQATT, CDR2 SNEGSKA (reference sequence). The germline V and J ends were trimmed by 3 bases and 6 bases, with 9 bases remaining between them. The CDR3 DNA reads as TGCAGTGCTAGGGGGGGGCTCGAGCAGTACGTC. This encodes CSARGGLEQYV.

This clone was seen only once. Here the CDR3 DNA reads TGTGCCAGCAGCTTGGAAGTGCTAGAGGCTTCACCCCTCCACTTT. Its translation: CASSLEVLEASPLHF. The chain recombines TRBV5-5 with TRBJ1-6; D not certain. The CDR3 is 15 residues long. The V and J ends lost 0 bases and 9 bases respectively, with 13 bases between them. Germline CDR1 and CDR2: SGHKS and YYEKEE (reference sequence). Complete variable domain (other parts from reference TRBV5-5 and TRBJ1-6): DAGVTQSPTHLIKTRGQQVTLRCSPISGHKSVSWYQQVLGQGPQFIFQYYEKEERGRGNFPDRFSARQFPNYSSELNVNALLLGDSALYLCASSLEVLEASPLHFGNGTRLTVT.

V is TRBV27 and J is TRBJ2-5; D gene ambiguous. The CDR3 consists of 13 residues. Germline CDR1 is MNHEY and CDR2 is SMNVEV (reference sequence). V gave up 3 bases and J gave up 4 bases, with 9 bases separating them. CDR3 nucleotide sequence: TGTGCCAGCAGTTTGAGTGGTTTAGAGACCCAGTACTTC. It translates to CASSLSGLETQYF.

The CDR3 region is CASTGTSGPWGNEQFF. The CDR3 DNA follows: TGTGCCAGCACCGGGACTAGCGGCCCCTGGGGGAATGAGCAGTTCTTC. The rearrangement uses TRBV27 and TRBJ2-1, with TRBD2 identical over 11 bases. The CDR3 loop spans 16 amino acids. CDR1 and CDR2 (germline): MNHEY, SMNVEV (reference sequence). The J segment lost 7 bases and the V segment lost 7 bases, leaving 12 bases of the junction unmatched.

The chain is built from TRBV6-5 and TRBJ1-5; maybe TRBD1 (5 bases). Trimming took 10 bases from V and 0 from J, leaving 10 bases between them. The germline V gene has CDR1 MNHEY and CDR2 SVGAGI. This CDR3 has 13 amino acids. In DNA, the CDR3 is TGTGCCACCTGGGACTATAGCAATCAGCCCCAGCATTTT. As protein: CATWDYSNQPQHF.

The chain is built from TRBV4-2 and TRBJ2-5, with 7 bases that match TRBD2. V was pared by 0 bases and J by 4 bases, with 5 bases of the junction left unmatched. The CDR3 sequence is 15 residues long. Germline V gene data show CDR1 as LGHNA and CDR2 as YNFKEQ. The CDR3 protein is CASSQEGLVGETQYF. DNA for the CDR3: TGTGCCAGCAGCCAAGAAGGACTAGTGGGAGAGACCCAGTACTTC.

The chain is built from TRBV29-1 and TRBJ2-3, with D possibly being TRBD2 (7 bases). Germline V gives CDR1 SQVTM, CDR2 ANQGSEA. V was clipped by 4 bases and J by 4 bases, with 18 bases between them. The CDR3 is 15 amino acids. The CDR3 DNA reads TGCAGCGTTGCTCGGCGGGGGCTTTCCCCAGATACGCAGTATTTT. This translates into CSVARRGLSPDTQYF.

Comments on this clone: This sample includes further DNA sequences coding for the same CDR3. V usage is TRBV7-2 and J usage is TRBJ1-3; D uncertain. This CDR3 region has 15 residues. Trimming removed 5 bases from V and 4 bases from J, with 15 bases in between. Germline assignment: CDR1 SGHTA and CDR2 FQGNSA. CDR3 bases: TGTGCCAGCAGCCCCTCCCGAGGAAGCGGAAACACCATATATTTT. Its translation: CASSPSRGSGNTIYF.